The clone carrying this TCR beta chain was recorded once. Its antigen is unknown. This entry is derived from a study of T-cell reconstitution after alpha-beta-depleted transplantation in children. Study results and limitations: T-cell numbers and diversity one year post-transplant derived largely from freshly generated T cells. Several hundred expanded graft clones reportedly supplied alpha-beta T cells about two months after transplant. It was surviving recipient T cells and thymic progenitors that gave some patients high TCRbeta diversity at day 60.

Per germline, CDR1 KGHSH and CDR2 LQKENI. The CDR3 totals 14 residues. Trimming removed 1 base from V and 4 bases from J, with 10 bases in between. A TCRbeta library incorporating unique molecular identifiers was prepared. Via MiXCR, TCRdb re-called the PCR reads, giving one row per CDR3 protein. The sample carries about 980,000 distinct CDR3 sequences, 25% to 35% recorded once. This receptor was taken from a boy less than two years old who had a stem cell transplant for SCID, so the T cells may come from the graft donor. The chain joins TRBV18 to TRBJ1-1, with D possibly TRBD1 on 5 matching bases. The specimen comprised PBMCs, mostly from graft donor cells, sampled 360 days after TCRalphabeta/CD19-depleted stem cell transplant. CDR3 amino acids: CASSPRGSFTEAFF. In DNA, the CDR3 is TGTGCCAGCTCACCACGGGGCAGTTTCACTGAAGCTTTCTTT.